What follows describes a single T cell receptor (beta chain). Its antigen remains unidentified. The CDR3 contains 16 residues. Germline lookup yields CDR1 SEHNR and CDR2 FQNEAQ (reference sequence). V shed 5 bases and J 3 bases; nucleotides not matched to a gene: 10. This sample was included in a study of cytomegalovirus exposure and HLA in healthy donors. PCR involved 60 Vbeta and 13 Jbeta primers. Measured with immunoSEQ multiplex PCR; TCRdb has only the in-frame clones, and not every one. The sample yields about 130,000 clones, of which the top ten take up under 2%. The study's findings and limits: Segments of the TCR beta V type were, in most cases, productive about 87% or about 30% of the time in an earlier analysis. The authors later found HLA-associated TCR beta chains more clonally expanded than equally common others. Later analysis suggested most CMV-associated TCR beta chains were HLA-restricted.

The sequencing input was PBMCs. This TCR was sampled from a man between 18 and 29 years old in good health and CMV-seronegative. The chain recombines TRBV7-9 with TRBJ2-1, with 7 bases aligning to TRBD2. The CDR3 protein is CASSGPSGGNYNEQFF. CDR3 bases: TGTGCCAGCAGCGGCCCTAGCGGAGGAAACTACAATGAGCAGTTCTTC.